These 5 T cell receptor beta chains were all obtained from the same sample, sequenced in a study of persistence of HIV-infected CD4 T cells. Their specific antigens are unknown. The immunoSEQ assay was version 4, run in survey mode. Profiling relied on immunoSEQ multiplex PCR, and the TCRdb table lists in-frame clones only, not all of them. The sample lists under 40,000 clones, around four fifths occurring once. Overlapping HIV-1 Gag 15-mer peptides at 0.8 to 1 ug per peptide per mL were used. Memory cells lacking CD40L and CD69 with high CD45RO were sorted. Source: CD4+ T cells sorted from PBMCs after approximately 19-hour stimulation, taken from a patient who received antiretroviral therapy. Receptors originate from an adult woman with HIV who was CMV-seropositive.

This clone showed up just a few times. The chain is built from TRBV25-1 and TRBJ2-7; 11 bases line up with TRBD1. Per germline, CDR1 MGHDK and CDR2 SYGVNS. V shed 6 bases, J shed 2 bases, and the junction held 3 bases outside the gene matches. There are 14 residues in the CDR3. CDR3 sequence (DNA): TGTGCCAGCAGGGAGGGACAGGGGGCCTACGAGCAGTACTTC. Translation: CASREGQGAYEQYF.

Only a few counts were recorded for this clone. The J gene is TRBJ1-2, the V gene TRBV2; D is undetermined. This CDR3 spans 13 amino acids. The V and J ends lost 1 base and 3 bases respectively, with 6 bases between them. Germline CDR1 and CDR2: SNHLY and FYNNEI. The CDR3 DNA is TGTGCCAGCAGTGAAGGGATTTACTATGGCTACACCTTC. It yields the protein CASSEGIYYGYTF. Full variable domain (outside the CDR3, taken from reference TRBV2 and TRBJ1-2): EPEVTQTPSHQVTQMGQEVILRCVPISNHLYFYWYRQILGQKVEFLVSFYNNEISEKSEIFDDQFSVERPDGSNFTLKIRSTKLEDSAMYFCASSEGIYYGYTFGSGTRLTVV.

V is TRBV2 and J is TRBJ1-5, with 8 bases fitting TRBD1. After removal of 7 bases from V and 7 bases from J, the junction contained 12 bases not matched to a gene. This CDR3 spans 15 amino acids. Germline lookup yields CDR1 SNHLY and CDR2 FYNNEI. CDR3 nucleotide sequence: TGTGCCAGCACCGACAGGGGCGGATCGAGGCAGCCCCAGCATTTT. The encoded protein is CASTDRGGSRQPQHF.

The chain combines TRBV6-5 with TRBJ2-7; possibly TRBD2 for D (6 bases). The ends were cut back, 5 bases at V and 6 bases at J, with 8 bases in the middle. Per germline, CDR1 MNHEY and CDR2 SVGAGI. The CDR3 is 11 residues long. The chain's CDR3 is CASSMGGEQYF. Here the CDR3 DNA reads TGTGCCAGCAGTATGGGGGGCGAGCAGTACTTC.

This chain joins TRBV5-1 and TRBJ2-5; TRBD1 aligns across 8 bases. Trimming took 0 bases from V and 5 from J; bases not matched to a gene: 6. The CDR3 extends over 15 amino acids. Germline CDR1 and CDR2: SGHRS and YFSETQ. This CDR3 reads CASSLGTGFAETQYF. Written as DNA, the CDR3 is TGCGCCAGCAGCTTGGGGACAGGGTTCGCGGAGACCCAGTACTTC.